The entry below gives a single TCR beta chain sequence along with its context. No antigen is known for it. Clones were read by immunoSEQ multiplex PCR, and TCRdb kept only the in-frame ones, dropping some. The data show some 100,000 clones, over 75% seen once. CDR3 size: 16 residues. Trimming removed 2 bases from V and 4 bases from J, with 18 bases in between. CDR1 and CDR2 from the germline V gene are SGHRS and YFSETQ. These data are taken from a study of T cell responses to AZD1222 COVID-19 vaccine. Study results and limitations: Spike was spanned by vaccine-associated CD4 TCRs, which were dominant at 160-218 and 743-854. The breadth and depth of Spike-specific TCRs increased once two AZD1222 doses had been given.

The rearrangement uses TRBV5-1 and TRBJ2-5; D might be TRBD2 (7 bases). The sample here was peripheral blood, taken 28 days after the second AZD1222 dose. The TCR was taken from an adult who received the AZD1222 COVID-19 vaccine. CDR3 DNA sequence: TGCGCCAGCAGCTTCGGTCTGGCGGGGGCGGGAGAGACCCAGTACTTC. Translation gives CASSFGLAGAGETQYF.